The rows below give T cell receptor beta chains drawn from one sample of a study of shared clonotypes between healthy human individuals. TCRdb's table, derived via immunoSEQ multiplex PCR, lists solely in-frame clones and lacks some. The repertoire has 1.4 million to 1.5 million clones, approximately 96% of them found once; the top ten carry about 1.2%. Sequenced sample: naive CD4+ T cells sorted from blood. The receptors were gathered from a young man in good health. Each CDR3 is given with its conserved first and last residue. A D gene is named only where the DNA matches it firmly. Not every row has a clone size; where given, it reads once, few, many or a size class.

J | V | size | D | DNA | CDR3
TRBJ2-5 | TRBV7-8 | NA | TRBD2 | TGTGCCAGCAGCTTAGCTAGCGGGAGGGCGGGTGAGACCCAGTACTTC | CASSLASGRAGETQYF
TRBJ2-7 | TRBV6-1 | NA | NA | TGTGCCAGCAACCTTTCTCGGGGGTACGAGCAGTACTTC | CASNLSRGYEQYF
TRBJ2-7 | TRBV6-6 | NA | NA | TGTGCCAGCAGCCTTTCCTTGGGTACCCGAGAGCAGTACTTC | CASSLSLGTREQYF
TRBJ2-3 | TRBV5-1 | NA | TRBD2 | TGCGCCAGCCGCTGGGAGGGCGTCGTGACAGATACGCAGTATTTT | CASRWEGVVTDTQYF
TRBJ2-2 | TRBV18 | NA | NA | TGTGCCAGCTCACCAACAGACCCCGCGAACACCGGGGAGCTGTTTTTT | CASSPTDPANTGELFF
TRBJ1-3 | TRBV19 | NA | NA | TGTGCCAGTAGTGCCCTGGGTCAAAGAAACTCTGGAAACACCATATATTTT | CASSALGQRNSGNTIYF
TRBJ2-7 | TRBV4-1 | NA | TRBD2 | TGCGCCAGCAGCGAAATTACCGCGGGAGGGCCCCTCGGGGACGAGCAGTACTTC | CASSEITAGGPLGDEQYF
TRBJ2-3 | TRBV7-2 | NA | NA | TGTGCCAGCAGTTCCGGTTGGGGCACAGATACGCAGTATTTT | CASSSGWGTDTQYF
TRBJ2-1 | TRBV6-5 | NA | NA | TGTGCCAGCAGTTATCTTGGTGAGCAGTTCTTC | CASSYLGEQFF
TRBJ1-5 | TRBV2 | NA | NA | TGTGCCAGCAGTGAACAGGGAACGGGGCAGCCCCAGCATTTT | CASSEQGTGQPQHF
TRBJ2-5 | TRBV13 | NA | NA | TGTGCCAGCAGCTTAGGTTCCAGGAACCAAGAGACCCAGTACTTC | CASSLGSRNQETQYF
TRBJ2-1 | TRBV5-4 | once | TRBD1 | TGTGCCAGCAGCTCAATACAGGGGGACGAGCAGTTCTTC | CASSSIQGDEQFF